This T cell receptor (beta chain) originates from a study of untreated major depressive disorder. Study conclusions and caveats: CD4+ T cells from depressed patients used TRBV05-01 (Vbeta 5.1) more often than controls. Each subject's top five TRBV05-01 clones were all private.

Remarks on this clone: The antigen remains unidentified.

Patient depression severity was moderate to severe. CD4+ T cells were isolated from thawed PBMCs by magnetic negative selection. Clones were read by immunoSEQ multiplex PCR, and TCRdb kept only the in-frame ones, dropping some. The sample includes about 20,000 clones, 92% seen only once; the top ten take about 0.6%. The CDR3 is 13 amino acids. Germline CDR1 and CDR2: LGHNT and FRNRAP. The V and J ends lost 2 bases and 11 bases respectively, with 15 bases between them. The chain recombines TRBV12-5 with TRBJ1-1; D gene ambiguous. Sequenced material: CD4+ T cells from PBMCs. This receptor was identified in a woman aged 40 to 50 with major depressive disorder. CDR3 coding DNA: TGTGCTAGTGGTTTGTTAGGAGACAAGGAGGCTTTCTTT. Translation gives CASGLLGDKEAFF.